Listed here are 5 T cell receptor beta chains from one sample, sequenced in a study of Graves' ophthalmopathy and Graves' hyperthyroidism. RNA transcripts yielded amplified TCR beta CDR3 regions. The library came from an HTBI-primed first-round RT-PCR and a second-round multiplex PCR. TCRdb reprocessed the multiplex PCR reads with MiXCR, giving one entry per CDR3 protein. The repertoire holds 200,000 to 250,000 distinct CDR3 sequences, with about 46% as singletons. The material sequenced was peripheral blood. The receptor source for this set is an adult man with Graves' ophthalmopathy.

The chain carries TRBV20-1 and TRBJ1-2, with D perhaps TRBD1 (6 bases). This CDR3 is built from 13 residues. CDR1 DFQATT and CDR2 SNEGSKA come from the germline V gene (reference sequence). V was shortened by 3 bases and J by 8 bases, with 16 bases between the two germline ends. CDR3 in amino acids: CSARSGTMWGYTF. As DNA, the CDR3 is TGCAGTGCTAGGTCCGGGACAATGTGGGGCTACACCTTC.

This clonotype has only a few counts. This rearrangement joins TRBV6-5 to TRBJ2-7; D perhaps matches TRBD2 (5 bases). Germline CDR1 reads MNHEY; CDR2 reads SVGAGI. V lost 3 bases and J 2 bases, leaving 11 bases between the germline ends. The CDR3 contains 14 residues. The CDR3: CASSYPGLPYEQYF. Written as DNA, the CDR3 is TGTGCCAGCAGTTATCCGGGGTTACCCTACGAGCAGTACTTC.

This clonotype was seen a few times. This chain joins TRBV10-3 and TRBJ2-2; D gene unclear. The CDR3 length is 15 residues. V was shortened by 0 bases and J by 7 bases, with 12 bases between the two germline ends. CDR1 is ENHRY, CDR2 SYGVKD, per germline. The CDR3 coding sequence is TGTGCCATCAGTGAGTCAGGATTCCGGAACGGGGAGCTGTTTTTT. Residues: CAISESGFRNGELFF.

The chain has TRBV6-5 and TRBJ2-7; 10 nucleotides align to TRBD1. V dropped 7 bases and J dropped 2; count of bases not matched to a gene: 2. The CDR3 totals 13 residues. Germline CDR1 MNHEY, CDR2 SVGAGI. The CDR3 loop reads CASKGTGAYEQYF. The CDR3 region has the DNA TGTGCCAGCAAAGGGACAGGGGCCTACGAGCAGTACTTC.

The chain carries TRBV2 and TRBJ2-5; D is possibly TRBD2 (5 bases). This CDR3 is 18 amino acids long. CDR1 and CDR2 from the germline V gene are SNHLY and FYNNEI. V was pared by 2 bases and J by 4 bases, with 23 bases between. CDR3 region: CASSERAPLGWSGETQYF. Here the CDR3 DNA reads TGTGCCAGCAGTGAACGGGCACCACTAGGATGGTCGGGAGAGACCCAGTACTTC.